This T cell receptor beta chain was obtained from a study of blood T cell repertoires in COVID-19. On the study more broadly: From the United States, Italy and Spain came samples of acute and convalescent COVID-19. The analysed material was cDNA or gDNA that came from T cells, B-cell-depleted T cells, or PBMCs.

V was pared by 6 bases and J by 5 bases, with 18 bases between. CDR3 length equals 15 residues. Germline V CDR1 and CDR2: MNHEY, SVGEGT. Authors' data handling: It was from reference gene primer amplification that nucleated cell counts were estimated. Assay: immunoSEQ multiplex PCR; the TCRdb copy retains only in-frame clones and omits some. V, J and clone size derive from that table, while D and trimming were established from the DNA sequence. The sample yields roughly 43,000 clones, more than 65% seen once. This clone was detected a few times. The clonotype originates from a woman aged 55 to 70 with acute or convalescent COVID-19. This chain joins TRBV6-2 or TRBV6-3 and TRBJ2-3, with D possibly matching TRBD1 (7 bases). The specimen was peripheral blood. This CDR3 reads CASSLFPGGRDTQYF. The CDR3 region has the DNA TGTGCCAGCAGCCTCTTTCCAGGGGGGAGAGATACGCAGTATTTT.